The 23 T cell receptor beta chains below all came from one sample that was sequenced in a study of blood T cell repertoires in COVID-19. Method: immunoSEQ multiplex PCR; TCRdb's copy keeps in-frame clones and lacks some. The sample includes about 310,000 clones, under 90% seen only once; the top ten take roughly 5%. What was sequenced was PBMCs or T cells enriched from blood (not recorded which). The receptor set was obtained from a man aged 55 to 69 who had recovered from COVID-19.

CDR3 protein: CASSEGGSTDTQYF. The CDR3 nucleotides are TGCGCCAGCAGCGAGGGAGGGAGCACAGATACGCAGTATTTT. The chain carries TRBV5-1 and TRBJ2-3; 7 bases map to TRBD2. The junction had 2 bases not matched to a gene; V was cut back by 4 bases and J by 0 bases. CDR1 and CDR2 from the germline V gene are SGHRS and YFSETQ. The CDR3 is 14 residues long.

The chain employs TRBV2 and TRBJ1-3; no clear D. With 4 bases removed from V and 1 base from J, the gap between germline ends came to 8 bases. CDR1 is SNHLY and CDR2 is FYNNEI in the germline V gene. CDR3 size: 14 residues. Written as DNA, the CDR3 is TGTGCCAGCAGTGGAGAGGGATCTGGAAACACCATATATTTT. It translates to CASSGEGSGNTIYF.

V usage is TRBV5-1 and J usage is TRBJ2-3; D perhaps matches TRBD1 (5 bases). CDR3 length equals 15 residues. Germline V CDR1 and CDR2: SGHRS, YFSETQ. V lost 0 bases and J 0 bases, leaving 8 bases between the germline ends. CDR3 coding DNA: TGCGCCAGCAGCTTGGCGTCAGGGAGCACAGATACGCAGTATTTT. Its translation: CASSLASGSTDTQYF.

The chain is built from TRBV5-1 and TRBJ2-1; TRBD1 agrees at 8 bases. Germline V gives CDR1 SGHRS, CDR2 YFSETQ. With V trimmed by 0 bases and J by 3 bases, 5 bases remained unmatched. The CDR3 runs to 16 residues. CDR3 in amino acids: CASSLAGTGLYNEQFF. Here the CDR3 DNA reads TGCGCCAGCAGCTTGGCCGGGACAGGACTCTACAATGAGCAGTTCTTC.

This rearrangement joins TRBV7-8 to TRBJ2-1, with TRBD2 matching 10 bases. The ends lost 2 bases at V and 4 bases at J; junction bases unmatched: 5. This CDR3 region has 16 residues. CDR1 SGHVS and CDR2 FQNEAQ come from the germline V gene. In nucleotides, the CDR3 is TGTGCCAGCAGCTTATCCGGGACTAGCGTTTACAATGAGCAGTTCTTC. Encoded protein: CASSLSGTSVYNEQFF.

The chain couples TRBV2 to TRBJ2-3; 10 positions agree with TRBD2. The V gene end was trimmed by 5 bases and the J gene end by 3 bases; junction bases not matched to a gene: 2. The CDR3 is 14 residues long. Germline-derived CDR1 and CDR2 are SNHLY and FYNNEI. The CDR3 spells CASSYSGRTDTQYF. The CDR3 nucleotides are TGTGCCAGCAGTTATAGCGGGAGGACAGATACGCAGTATTTT.

The chain uses TRBV7-2 and TRBJ2-7; 10 bases line up with TRBD1. With V trimmed by 5 bases and J by 9 bases, 13 bases remained unmatched. Germline loops: CDR1 SGHTA, CDR2 FQGNSA. The CDR3 has 15 residues. The DNA for the CDR3 is TGTGCCAGCAGCCCGAGCCGACAGGGGGCGATCGCGCAGTACTTC. It yields the protein CASSPSRQGAIAQYF.

The V call is TRBV7-9, the J call TRBJ2-3, with D possibly matching TRBD2 (6 bases). CDR1 and CDR2 (germline): SEHNR, FQNEAQ (reference sequence). V was trimmed by 1 base and J by 4 bases, leaving 6 bases between them. The CDR3 extends over 13 amino acids. The CDR3 DNA sequence: TGTGCCAGCAGCTTAGTAGCGGCAGATACGCAGTATTTT. It yields the protein CASSLVAADTQYF.

The V gene is TRBV5-1, the J gene TRBJ2-1; TRBD2 aligns across 12 bases. The CDR3 runs to 20 residues. Per germline, CDR1 SGHRS and CDR2 YFSETQ. V dropped 4 bases and J dropped 1; count of bases not matched to a gene: 15. CDR3 bases: TGCGCCAGCAGCCCTATAGGGACTAGCGGGCTCCCAGGATCCTACAATGAGCAGTTCTTC. It translates to CASSPIGTSGLPGSYNEQFF.

The genes are TRBV28 and TRBJ2-3; a weak D match, TRBD1 (6 bases). Germline CDR1 and CDR2: MDHEN and SYDVKM. The CDR3 extends over 14 amino acids. V dropped 6 bases and J dropped 2 bases, with 12 bases sitting between them. The CDR3 region has the DNA TGTGCCAGCAGCCGGGACATACCCACAGATACGCAGTATTTT. It codes for CASSRDIPTDTQYF.

This clone showed up just once. The chain carries TRBV7-3 and TRBJ1-6; D is ambiguous. V dropped 2 bases and J dropped 7 bases, with 12 bases sitting between them. The length of the CDR3 is 15 residues. Germline CDR1 SGHTA, CDR2 FQGTGA. The CDR3 spells CASSLLPTTNSPLHF. In DNA, the CDR3 is TGTGCCAGCAGCTTACTCCCGACAACGAATTCACCCCTCCACTTT. The full variable domain, completed using reference TRBV7-3 and TRBJ1-6, is GAGVSQTPSNKVTEKGKYVELRCDPISGHTALYWYRQSLGQGPEFLIYFQGTGAADDSGLPNDRFFAVRPEGSVSTLKIQRTERGDSAVYLCASSLLPTTNSPLHFGNGTRLTVT.

The chain is built from TRBV9 and TRBJ2-3; D unresolved. Germline-derived CDR1 and CDR2 are SGDLS and YYNGEE. This CDR3 has 14 residues. V was trimmed by 0 bases and J by 3 bases, leaving 8 bases between them. The CDR3 is CASSVGSWTDTQYF. DNA for the CDR3: TGTGCCAGCAGCGTAGGGAGTTGGACAGATACGCAGTATTTT. Complete variable domain (other parts from reference TRBV9 and TRBJ2-3): DSGVTQTPKHLITATGQRVTLRCSPRSGDLSVYWYQQSLDQGLQFLIQYYNGEERAKGNILERFSAQQFPDLHSELNLSSLELGDSALYFCASSVGSWTDTQYFGPGTRLTVL.

The gene calls are TRBV30 and TRBJ2-3, with a tentative D call TRBD2 (6 bases). In germline, CDR1 is GTSNPN, CDR2 SVGIG (reference sequence). This CDR3 spans 17 amino acids. V was trimmed by 0 bases and J by 0 bases, leaving 16 bases between them. CDR3 sequence reads: CAWSVLGEVPSTDTQYF. CDR3 DNA: TGTGCCTGGAGTGTACTGGGGGAGGTGCCTAGCACAGATACGCAGTATTTT.

The chain employs TRBV12-3 or TRBV12-4 and TRBJ2-6; D gene ambiguous. This CDR3 has 13 amino acids. Trimming pared 2 bases from V and 3 bases from J, leaving 2 bases between. DNA of the CDR3: TGTGCCAGCAGTTTACGTGGGGCCAACGTCCTGACTTTC. This sequence encodes CASSLRGANVLTF.

The V call is TRBV7-2, the J call TRBJ2-1, with 13 positions matching TRBD2. With V trimmed by 0 bases and J by 7 bases, 15 bases remained unmatched. The CDR3 sequence is 20 residues long. Germline-derived CDR1 and CDR2 are SGHTA and FQGNSA. The CDR3 region is CASSLAGQGTSGTNRNEQFF. The CDR3 coding sequence is TGTGCCAGCAGCTTAGCCGGACAAGGGACTAGCGGGACCAACAGGAATGAGCAGTTCTTC.

This clone was counted once. The rearrangement links TRBV6-1 to TRBJ2-3, with TRBD2 matching over 10 bases. The V gene end was trimmed by 2 bases and the J gene end by 3 bases; junction bases not matched to a gene: 8. There are 17 residues in the CDR3. In germline, CDR1 is MNHNS, CDR2 SASEGT. Here the CDR3 DNA reads TGTGCCAGCAGTGAAATGGTAGCGGGAGGTAATACAGATACGCAGTATTTT. Translating gives CASSEMVAGGNTDTQYF.

The chain carries TRBV12-3 or TRBV12-4 and TRBJ1-2; D gene unclear. The CDR3 consists of 13 residues. V lost 4 bases to trimming and J lost 4 bases, with 10 bases between them. The CDR3 spells CASSSSPRYGYTF. CDR3 coding DNA: TGTGCCAGCAGTTCTTCTCCTCGCTATGGCTACACCTTC.

This sequence joins TRBV7-2 and TRBJ2-1; no firm D call. V was pared by 0 bases and J by 0 bases, with 9 bases between. The CDR3 is 16 amino acids. Per the germline V gene, CDR1 is SGHTA and CDR2 is FQGNSA. The CDR3 coding sequence is TGTGCCAGCAGCTTAGCGCGTCTCGGCTCCTACAATGAGCAGTTCTTC. Translated, it gives CASSLARLGSYNEQFF.

The gene calls are TRBV6-8 and TRBJ2-7, with TRBD2 as a possible D gene (7 bases). CDR3 length equals 15 residues. Trimming removed 5 bases at V and 2 bases at J, with 16 bases between. The germline V gene encodes CDR1 MNHGY and CDR2 SAAAGT. CDR3 DNA sequence: TGTGCCAGCAGTCTCAACCCCGGGGGGCCCTACGAGCAGTACTTC. Protein: CASSLNPGGPYEQYF.

This clone appeared a single time. This rearrangement joins TRBV19 to TRBJ2-6; maybe TRBD1 (5 bases). CDR3 length: 15 residues. CDR1 and CDR2 (germline): LNHDA, SQIVND (reference sequence). Trimming removed 6 bases from V and 0 bases from J, with 9 bases in between. This CDR3 is CASRQVDSGANVLTF. CDR3 bases: TGTGCCAGTAGACAGGTGGACTCTGGGGCCAACGTCCTGACTTTC. The variable domain in full, with the rest retrieved from reference TRBV19 and TRBJ2-6, is DGGITQSPKYLFRKEGQNVTLSCEQNLNHDAMYWYRQDPGQGLRLIYYSQIVNDFQKGDIAEGYSVSREKKESFPLTVTSAQKNPTAFYLCASRQVDSGANVLTFGAGSRLTVL.

This chain links TRBV5-1 with TRBJ2-1, with D possibly being TRBD1 (6 bases). The germline V gene encodes CDR1 SGHRS and CDR2 YFSETQ. Trimming shortened V by 1 base and J by 5 bases, and 19 bases separated the two germline ends. The CDR3 consists of 17 residues. The CDR3 DNA follows: TGCGCCAGCAGCTTGCGCCAGGACAGTCAGATCCACAATGAGCAGTTCTTC. Its translation is CASSLRQDSQIHNEQFF.

V is TRBV19 and J is TRBJ2-3; D unclear. CDR3 length equals 13 residues. Germline V gives CDR1 LNHDA, CDR2 SQIVND (reference sequence). With 5 bases removed from V and 2 bases from J, the gap between germline ends came to 8 bases. The CDR3 coding sequence is TGTGCCAGTAGTTCGGTAGCCACAGATACGCAGTATTTT. Protein sequence: CASSSVATDTQYF.

The chain employs TRBV18 and TRBJ1-1, with 8 bases that match TRBD1. The CDR3 spans 15 residues. Germline CDR1 reads KGHSH; CDR2 reads LQKENI. V lost 2 bases to trimming and J lost 3 bases; unmatched junction nucleotides: 5. The CDR3: CASSPGQGLYTEAFF. Written as DNA, the CDR3 is TGTGCCAGCTCACCAGGACAGGGATTGTACACTGAAGCTTTCTTT.